Below are 27 T cell receptor beta chains sequenced from a single sample in a study of T-cell reconstitution after alpha-beta-depleted transplantation in children. Unique molecular identifiers featured in how the TCRbeta library was prepared. From the PCR reads, TCRdb called clonotypes with MiXCR, one entry per CDR3 protein. In the table there are over 85,000 distinct CDR3 sequences, about a tenth of which are singletons. Material: PBMCs from the stem cell graft donor, obtained from the stem cell graft. Receptors were obtained from a human donor who donated a stem cell graft to a child with acute lymphoblastic leukemia.

The chain carries TRBV4-1 and TRBJ2-7; 13 positions agree with TRBD2. V gave up 0 bases and J gave up 7 bases; unmatched junction bases: 6. Germline lookup yields CDR1 MGHRA and CDR2 YSYEKL. This CDR3 spans 16 amino acids. CDR3 nucleotides: TGCGCCAGCAGCCAAGATCCGACTAGCGGGAGGCTTGAGCAGTACTTC. Translated, it gives CASSQDPTSGRLEQYF.

This clonotype was observed at least ten times. V and J are TRBV27 and TRBJ2-2, with TRBD2 matching over 7 bases. Germline CDR1 reads MNHEY; CDR2 reads SMNVEV (reference sequence). With V trimmed by 6 bases and J by 5 bases, 12 bases remained unmatched. The CDR3 is 16 amino acids. CDR3 region: CASSLRKGGLTGELFF. In DNA form, the CDR3 reads TGTGCCAGCAGCCTTCGCAAGGGAGGGCTGACCGGGGAGCTGTTTTTT.

In this sample, this clonotype turned up many times. V usage is TRBV12-3 or TRBV12-4 and J usage is TRBJ2-1; possible D gene TRBD1, 5 bases. The CDR3 totals 14 residues. V was trimmed by 1 base and J by 5 bases, leaving 9 bases between them. CDR3 region: CASSLVTDNNEQFF. DNA for the CDR3: TGTGCCAGCAGTTTAGTGACAGACAACAATGAGCAGTTCTTC.

This clonotype was counted at least ten times. This sequence joins TRBV6-2 or TRBV6-3 and TRBJ2-5; D perhaps matches TRBD2 (5 bases). The V end lost 10 bases, the J end lost 5 bases, and 17 bases lay between the germline ends. The CDR3 covers 13 residues. Germline CDR1 reads MNHEY; CDR2 reads SVGEGT. The CDR3, as DNA: TGTGCCACCTTGAGGGAACAGTTGGAGACCCAGTACTTC. Translated: CATLREQLETQYF.

Many counts were recorded for this clonotype. V usage is TRBV18 and J usage is TRBJ2-3, with D uncertain. V was trimmed by 2 bases and J by 6 bases, leaving 3 bases between them. There are 11 residues in the CDR3. The germline V gene has CDR1 KGHSH and CDR2 LQKENI. Written as DNA, the CDR3 is TGTGCCAGCTCACCAATCGATACGCAGTATTTT. Translating it yields CASSPIDTQYF.

This clonotype was counted a few times. This chain links TRBV5-4 with TRBJ2-7, with 9 bases lining up with TRBD2. Germline V gene lookup returns CDR1 SGHNT and CDR2 YYREEE (reference sequence). The CDR3 is 16 residues long. J lost 4 bases, V lost 7 bases, and 15 bases had no gene match. This CDR3 reads CASRQGGRGGTYEQYF. The DNA for the CDR3 is TGTGCCAGCCGCCAGGGGGGGCGGGGGGGAACTTACGAGCAGTACTTC.

V gene TRBV6-6 combines with J gene TRBJ2-5, with a weak D call TRBD1 (5 bases). Trimming removed 8 bases at V and 2 bases at J, with 9 bases between. CDR1 MNHNY and CDR2 SVGAGI come from the germline V gene (reference sequence). This CDR3 comprises 12 residues. CDR3 coding DNA: TGTGCCAGCCACAGGTCTCAAGAGACCCAGTACTTC. It is translated as CASHRSQETQYF.

The table lists this clonotype with many counts. The chain joins TRBV5-1 to TRBJ2-2, with 7 bases fitting TRBD1. The germline CDR1 and CDR2 sequences are SGHRS and YFSETQ. With 3 bases clipped from V and 2 bases from J, the junction kept 7 bases outside the gene matches. The CDR3 has 16 residues. The CDR3: CASSSPGTENTGELFF. DNA for the CDR3: TGCGCCAGCAGCTCCCCCGGGACAGAAAACACCGGGGAGCTGTTTTTT.

This clonotype was found many times. This chain joins TRBV7-6 and TRBJ2-7; TRBD1 aligns across 9 bases. CDR1 is SGHVS and CDR2 is FNYEAQ in the germline V gene. The CDR3 covers 15 residues. The J segment lost 5 bases and the V segment lost 5 bases, leaving 10 bases of the junction unmatched. The CDR3 loop reads CASSPGQGFGDEQYF. CDR3 bases: TGTGCCAGCAGCCCTGGACAGGGGTTCGGCGACGAGCAGTACTTC.

Ten or more counts support this clonotype. This chain links TRBV20-1 with TRBJ2-7, with D possibly TRBD2 on 5 matching bases. V dropped 7 bases and J dropped 2 bases, with 15 bases sitting between them. The germline V gene has CDR1 DFQATT and CDR2 SNEGSKA (reference sequence). The CDR3 runs to 13 residues. The CDR3 DNA follows: TGCAGTGTCCCGGGATCCTTCACCTACGAGCAGTACTTC. It codes for CSVPGSFTYEQYF.

This clonotype occurred many times. This chain joins TRBV6-6 and TRBJ1-2, with 7 bases identical to TRBD1. Unmatched junction bases numbered 9, after V lost 6 bases and J lost 11 bases. The CDR3 runs 12 residues. CDR1 is MNHNY, CDR2 SVGAGI, per germline (reference sequence). CDR3 sequence reads: CASRGTVPGYTF. As DNA, the CDR3 is TGTGCCAGCAGGGGGACAGTTCCCGGTTACACCTTC.

For this clonotype: Lacking the conserved final phenylalanine or tryptophan, this CDR3 likely reflects a read error. The rearrangement joins TRBV29-1 to TRBJ2-1; D gene unclear. CDR3 length: 15 residues. Per germline, CDR1 SQVTM and CDR2 ANQGSEA. Written as DNA, the CDR3 is TGCAGCGTTGAATGGGAATCGAGCTCCTACAACGAGCAGTTCATC. As protein: CSVEWESSSYNEQFI.

This clonotype has at least ten counts. The genes are TRBV10-3 and TRBJ2-7; 9 nucleotides line up with TRBD1. The CDR3 runs to 14 residues. Germline V gene sequence: CDR1 ENHRY, CDR2 SYGVKD. The junction had 3 bases not matched to a gene; V was cut back by 2 bases and J by 4 bases. The chain's CDR3 is CAISERDRDYEQYF. The CDR3 nucleotides read TGTGCCATCAGTGAGAGGGACAGGGATTACGAGCAGTACTTC.

The table lists this clonotype with many counts. V is TRBV5-1 and J is TRBJ2-1, with a possible D match to TRBD1 (6 bases). Trimming removed 4 bases at V and 0 bases at J, with 11 bases between. This CDR3 spans 15 amino acids. The germline gives CDR1 SGHRS, CDR2 YFSETQ. The CDR3 reads CASSQGSGSYNEQFF. In DNA form, the CDR3 reads TGCGCCAGCAGCCAGGGGAGCGGCTCCTACAATGAGCAGTTCTTC. Supplemented by reference TRBV5-1 and TRBJ2-1, the full variable domain reads KAGVTQTPRYLIKTRGQQVTLSCSPISGHRSVSWYQQTPGQGLQFLFEYFSETQRNKGNFPGRFSGRQFSNSRSEMNVSTLELGDSALYLCASSQGSGSYNEQFFGPGTRLTVL.

This clonotype appeared many times. The CDR3 is CASSWDFYNEQFF. CDR3 sequence (DNA): TGTGCCAGCAGTTGGGACTTCTACAATGAGCAGTTCTTC. The V gene is TRBV12-3 or TRBV12-4, the J gene TRBJ2-1; tentatively, D is TRBD2 (6 bases). This CDR3 region has 13 residues. V lost 4 bases, J lost 3 bases, and 7 bases lay in between.

This clonotype was observed at least ten times. The rearrangement joins TRBV12-3 or TRBV12-4 to TRBJ1-1, with D tentatively TRBD1 (6 bases). This CDR3 spans 15 amino acids. Trimming shortened V by 3 bases and J by 0 bases, and 11 bases separated the two germline ends. The DNA for the CDR3 is TGTGCCAGCAGTTTTACAGGGTTAATGAACACTGAAGCTTTCTTT. Residues: CASSFTGLMNTEAFF.

Of note for this clonotype: A single base separates this from a much larger clone, so it may be a read error. The V gene is TRBV5-1, the J gene TRBJ2-7; D assignment may be TRBD1 or TRBD2 (6 bases each). The CDR3 length is 15 residues. Germline V gene lookup returns CDR1 SGHRS and CDR2 YFSETQ. V was trimmed by 9 bases and J by 9 bases, leaving 28 bases between them. CDR3 loop: CATSKGLGGVSAQYF. The DNA for the CDR3 is TGCGCCACTTCGAAGGGGCTGGGGGGCGTATCCGCGCAGTACTTC.

The chain is built from TRBV18 and TRBJ1-3, with TRBD1 matching 10 bases. The CDR3 spans 14 residues. J lost 4 bases, V lost 6 bases, and 3 bases had no gene match. From germline, CDR1 is KGHSH and CDR2 LQKENI. CDR3 nucleotide sequence: TGTGCCAGCTCTCGACAGGGGGCCGGAAACACCATATATTTT. Translated: CASSRQGAGNTIYF.

This clonotype was seen repeatedly, ten times or more. V usage is TRBV5-1 and J usage is TRBJ2-3; 10 bases are a match to TRBD2. Per the germline V gene, CDR1 is SGHRS and CDR2 is YFSETQ. The CDR3 is 19 residues long. V lost 4 bases to trimming and J lost 3 bases; unmatched junction nucleotides: 17. CDR3 in amino acids: CASSGNLAGAGRRTDTQYF. Written as DNA, the CDR3 is TGCGCCAGCAGCGGAAACCTAGCGGGAGCCGGTAGAAGAACAGATACGCAGTATTTT.

This clonotype has just a few counts. This rearrangement joins TRBV12-3 or TRBV12-4 to TRBJ1-2; 7 nucleotides match TRBD1. The CDR3 is 15 residues long. Trimming removed 5 bases from V and 6 bases from J; junction bases left unmatched: 12. CDR3 coding DNA: TGTGCCAGCAGTAAGGGGACAGAGAGAATCCATGGCTACACCTTC. This encodes CASSKGTERIHGYTF.

CDR3 loop: CASSSPGTRRAQYF. The CDR3 DNA is TGTGCCAGCAGCTCCCCTGGGACTAGGAGGGCCCAGTACTTC. The genes are TRBV5-4 and TRBJ2-5; 8 bases match TRBD2. Germline-derived CDR1 and CDR2 are SGHNT and YYREEE (reference sequence). The CDR3 consists of 14 residues. V was clipped by 3 bases and J by 9 bases; unmatched bases: 10.

This clonotype was detected ten times or more. This chain connects TRBV29-1 to TRBJ2-3; the D gene is possibly TRBD2 (6 bases). There are 13 residues in the CDR3. Trimming took off 5 bases at V and 7 bases at J, with 16 bases between the two ends. Germline CDR1 is SQVTM and CDR2 is ANQGSEA. The CDR3 protein is CSVHSTSSNTQYF. For the CDR3, the DNA is TGCAGCGTTCATTCTACTAGCAGCAATACGCAGTATTTT.

The chain links TRBV23-1 to TRBJ2-1; D is undetermined. TRBV23-1 is placed among ORFs of uncertain function. V gave up 0 bases and J gave up 3 bases, with 12 bases separating them. This CDR3 contains 16 residues. The CDR3 DNA is TGCGCCAGCAGTCAATCTTGCATGATAGACTACAATGAGCAGTTCTTC. Translation: CASSQSCMIDYNEQFF.

This clonotype was seen ten or more times. The CDR3 reads CAISESGGVSSYEQYF. CDR3 DNA sequence: TGTGCCATCAGTGAGTCCGGTGGCGTGAGCTCCTACGAGCAGTACTTC. The V gene is TRBV10-3, the J gene TRBJ2-7; no clear D gene. This CDR3 spans 16 amino acids. Trimming cost V 0 bases and J 0 bases, with 12 bases left between them. Germline CDR1 is ENHRY and CDR2 is SYGVKD.

This clonotype came up many times. The V gene is TRBV29-1, the J gene TRBJ2-5; TRBD2 aligns across 9 bases. This CDR3 has 14 amino acids. V gave up 5 bases and J gave up 3 bases; unmatched junction bases: 7. The germline V gene has CDR1 SQVTM and CDR2 ANQGSEA. The CDR3 bases are TGCAGCGTTAGCTCGGCGGGGGGGAAAGAGACCCAGTACTTC. This sequence encodes CSVSSAGGKETQYF.

This clonotype was counted many times. J is TRBJ2-1 and V is TRBV7-6, with 9 bases lining up with TRBD2. Germline values: CDR1 SGHVS, CDR2 FNYEAQ. V shed 4 bases and J 0 bases; nucleotides not matched to a gene: 16. This CDR3 region has 20 residues. CDR3 coding DNA: TGTGCCAGCAGCTCCGACGCGGGGGGGGCGCCCCTAGACTCCTACAATGAGCAGTTCTTC. Its translation is CASSSDAGGAPLDSYNEQFF. Using reference TRBV7-6 and TRBJ2-1 for the parts outside the CDR3, the full variable domain is GAGVSQSPRYKVTKRGQDVALRCDPISGHVSLYWYRQALGQGPEFLTYFNYEAQQDKSGLPNDRFSAERPEGSISTLTIQRTEQRDSAMYRCASSSDAGGAPLDSYNEQFFGPGTRLTVL.

This clonotype was seen ten or more times. The V gene is TRBV20-1, the J gene TRBJ2-7; perhaps D is TRBD1 or TRBD2 (6 bases each). Trimming removed 3 bases at V and 7 bases at J, with 22 bases between. Germline V gene sequence: CDR1 DFQATT, CDR2 SNEGSKA (reference sequence). This CDR3 is built from 15 residues. The CDR3 here is CSAREGTPPWEEQYF. The CDR3 DNA follows: TGCAGTGCTAGGGAGGGGACACCGCCTTGGGAAGAGCAGTACTTC.